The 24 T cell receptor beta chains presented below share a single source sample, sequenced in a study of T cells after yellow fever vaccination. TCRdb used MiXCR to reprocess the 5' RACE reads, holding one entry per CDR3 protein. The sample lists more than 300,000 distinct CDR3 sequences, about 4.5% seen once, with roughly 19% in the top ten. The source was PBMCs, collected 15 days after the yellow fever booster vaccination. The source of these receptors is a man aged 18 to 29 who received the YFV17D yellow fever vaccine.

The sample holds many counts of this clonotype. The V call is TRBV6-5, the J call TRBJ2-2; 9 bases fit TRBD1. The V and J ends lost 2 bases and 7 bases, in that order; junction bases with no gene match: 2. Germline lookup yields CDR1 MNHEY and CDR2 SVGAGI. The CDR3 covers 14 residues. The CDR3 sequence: CASSYGTGIGELFF. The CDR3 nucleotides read TGTGCCAGCAGTTACGGGACAGGGATCGGGGAGCTGTTTTTT.

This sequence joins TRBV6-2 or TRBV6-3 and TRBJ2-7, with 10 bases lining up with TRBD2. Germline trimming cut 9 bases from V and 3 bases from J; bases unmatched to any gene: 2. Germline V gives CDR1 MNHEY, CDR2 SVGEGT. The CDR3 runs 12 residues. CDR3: CASRTSGYEQYF. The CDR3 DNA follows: TGTGCCAGTAGGACTAGCGGCTACGAGCAGTACTTC.

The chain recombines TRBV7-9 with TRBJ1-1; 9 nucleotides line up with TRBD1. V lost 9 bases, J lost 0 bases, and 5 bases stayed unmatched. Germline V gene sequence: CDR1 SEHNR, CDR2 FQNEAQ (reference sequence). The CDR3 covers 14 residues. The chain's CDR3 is CASTGTGLNTEAFF. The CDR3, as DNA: TGTGCCAGTACCGGGACAGGGCTGAACACTGAAGCTTTCTTT.

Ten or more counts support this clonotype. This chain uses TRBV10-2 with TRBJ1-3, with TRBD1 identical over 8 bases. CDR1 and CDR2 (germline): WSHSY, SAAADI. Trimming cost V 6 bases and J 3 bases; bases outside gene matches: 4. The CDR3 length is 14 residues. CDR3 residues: CASSRGLDGNTIYF. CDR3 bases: TGCGCCAGCAGCAGGGGGCTGGATGGAAACACCATATATTTT.

CDR3 loop: CASSFVGTGRDQPQHF. CDR3 sequence (DNA): TGTGCCAGCAGTTTTGTAGGGACAGGGCGGGATCAGCCCCAGCATTTT. V and J are TRBV28 and TRBJ1-5; the match to TRBD1 covers 9 bases. CDR3 length equals 16 residues. After removal of 3 bases from V and 5 bases from J, the junction contained 8 bases not matched to a gene. Germline CDR1 reads MDHEN; CDR2 reads SYDVKM.

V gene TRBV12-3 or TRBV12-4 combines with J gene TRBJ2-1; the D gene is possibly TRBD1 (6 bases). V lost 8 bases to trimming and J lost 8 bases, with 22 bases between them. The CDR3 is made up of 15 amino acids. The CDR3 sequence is CASASTQGISDEQFF. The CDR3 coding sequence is TGTGCCAGCGCTAGCACGCAGGGGATTTCGGATGAGCAGTTCTTC.

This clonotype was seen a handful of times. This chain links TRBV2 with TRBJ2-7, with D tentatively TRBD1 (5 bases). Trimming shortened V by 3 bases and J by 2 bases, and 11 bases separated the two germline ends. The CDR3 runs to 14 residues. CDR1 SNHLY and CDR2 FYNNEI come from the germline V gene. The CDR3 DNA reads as TGTGCCAGCAGTGAGCAGGGTCTGGCCTACGAGCAGTACTTC. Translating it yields CASSEQGLAYEQYF.

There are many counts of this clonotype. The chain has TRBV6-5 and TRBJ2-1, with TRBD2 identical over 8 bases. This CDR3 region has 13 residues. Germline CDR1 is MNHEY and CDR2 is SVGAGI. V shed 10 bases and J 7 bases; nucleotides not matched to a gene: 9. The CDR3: CATGTRGTNEQFF. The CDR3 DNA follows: TGTGCCACCGGGACTAGGGGCACGAATGAGCAGTTCTTC.

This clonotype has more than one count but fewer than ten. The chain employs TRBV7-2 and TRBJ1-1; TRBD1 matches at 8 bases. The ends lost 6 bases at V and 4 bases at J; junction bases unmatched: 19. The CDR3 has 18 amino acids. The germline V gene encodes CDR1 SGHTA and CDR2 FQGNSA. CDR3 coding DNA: TGTGCCAGCAGTTTTAGGACAGGGTCTAGGGGGATGGGCACTGAAGCTTTCTTT. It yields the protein CASSFRTGSRGMGTEAFF.

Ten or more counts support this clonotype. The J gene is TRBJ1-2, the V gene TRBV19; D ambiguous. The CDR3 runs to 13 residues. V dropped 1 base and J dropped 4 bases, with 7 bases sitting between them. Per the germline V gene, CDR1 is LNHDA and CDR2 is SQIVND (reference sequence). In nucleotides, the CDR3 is TGTGCCAGTAGTATAGGGGGAAGCTATGGCTACACCTTC. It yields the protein CASSIGGSYGYTF.

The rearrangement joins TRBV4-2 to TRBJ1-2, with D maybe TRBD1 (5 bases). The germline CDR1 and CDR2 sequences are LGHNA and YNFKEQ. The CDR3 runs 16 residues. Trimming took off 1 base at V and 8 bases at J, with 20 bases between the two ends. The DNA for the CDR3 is TGTGCCAGCAGCCAAGCCCCCCGCCAGGGCCTTTTAGGCTACACCTTC. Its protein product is CASSQAPRQGLLGYTF.

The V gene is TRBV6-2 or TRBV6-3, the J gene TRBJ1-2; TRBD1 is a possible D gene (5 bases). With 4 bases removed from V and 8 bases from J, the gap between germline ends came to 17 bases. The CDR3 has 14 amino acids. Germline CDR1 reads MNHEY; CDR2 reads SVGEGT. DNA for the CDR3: TGTGCCAGCAGTTCTCTCCCTGGTGGGGGAGGCTACACCTTC. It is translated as CASSSLPGGGGYTF.

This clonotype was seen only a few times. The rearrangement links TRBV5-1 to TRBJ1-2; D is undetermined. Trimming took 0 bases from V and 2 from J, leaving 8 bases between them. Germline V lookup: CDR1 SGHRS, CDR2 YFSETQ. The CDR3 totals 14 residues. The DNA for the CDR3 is TGCGCCAGCAGCTTGGACGGGCTAAACTATGGCTACACCTTC. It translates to CASSLDGLNYGYTF.

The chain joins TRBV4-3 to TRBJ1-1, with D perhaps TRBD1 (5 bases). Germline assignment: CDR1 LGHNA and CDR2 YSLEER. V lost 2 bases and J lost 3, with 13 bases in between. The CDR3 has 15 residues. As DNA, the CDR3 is TGCGCCAGCAGCCAAACTAGAACAGGATACACTGAAGCTTTCTTT. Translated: CASSQTRTGYTEAFF.

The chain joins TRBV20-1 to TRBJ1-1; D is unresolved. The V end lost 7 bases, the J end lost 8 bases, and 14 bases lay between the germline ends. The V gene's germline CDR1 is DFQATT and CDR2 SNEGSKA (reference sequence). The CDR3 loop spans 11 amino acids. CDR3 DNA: TGCAGTGGGCGCGAGGGAGAGGAAGCTTTCTTT. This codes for CSGREGEEAFF.

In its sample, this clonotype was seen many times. Here the CDR3 DNA reads TGTGCCAGCACTCTTACCGGGGTGGGGACTGAAGCTTTCTTT. This gives the protein CASTLTGVGTEAFF. The chain employs TRBV12-3 or TRBV12-4 and TRBJ1-1; D remains ambiguous. The germline V and J ends were trimmed by 7 bases and 5 bases, with 17 bases remaining between them. The CDR3 length is 14 residues.

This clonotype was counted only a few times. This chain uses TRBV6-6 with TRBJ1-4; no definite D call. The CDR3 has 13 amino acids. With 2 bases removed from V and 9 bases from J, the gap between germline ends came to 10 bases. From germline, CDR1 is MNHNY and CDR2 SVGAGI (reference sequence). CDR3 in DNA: TGTGCCAGCAGTTACCTCGAGGGTAAAAAACTGTTTTTT. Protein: CASSYLEGKKLFF.

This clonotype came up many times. The CDR3: CAIRDSGSYEQYF. The CDR3 region has the DNA TGTGCCATCCGGGATAGCGGGAGCTACGAGCAGTACTTC. The J gene is TRBJ2-7, the V gene TRBV10-3; 9 bases align to TRBD2. This CDR3 has 13 amino acids. The V gene end was trimmed by 8 bases and the J gene end by 3 bases; junction bases not matched to a gene: 5. Germline CDR1 reads ENHRY; CDR2 reads SYGVKD.

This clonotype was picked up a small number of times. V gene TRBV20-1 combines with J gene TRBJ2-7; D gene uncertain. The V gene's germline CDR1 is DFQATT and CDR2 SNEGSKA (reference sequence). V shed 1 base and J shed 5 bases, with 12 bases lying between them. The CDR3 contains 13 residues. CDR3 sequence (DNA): TGCAGTGCTAGAGTCCCCCTCGACGACGAGCAGTACGTC. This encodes CSARVPLDDEQYV.

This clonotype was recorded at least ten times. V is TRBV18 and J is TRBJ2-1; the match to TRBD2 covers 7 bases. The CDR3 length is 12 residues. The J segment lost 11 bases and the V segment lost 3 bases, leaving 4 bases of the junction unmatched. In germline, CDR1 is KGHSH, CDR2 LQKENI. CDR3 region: CASSPQGGQQFF. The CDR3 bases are TGTGCCAGCTCACCGCAGGGAGGGCAGCAGTTCTTC. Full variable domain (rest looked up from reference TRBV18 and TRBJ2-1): NAGVMQNPRHLVRRRGQEARLRCSPMKGHSHVYWYRQLPEEGLKFMVYLQKENIIDESGMPKERFSAEFPKEGPSILRIQQVVRGDSAAYFCASSPQGGQQFFGPGTRLTVL.

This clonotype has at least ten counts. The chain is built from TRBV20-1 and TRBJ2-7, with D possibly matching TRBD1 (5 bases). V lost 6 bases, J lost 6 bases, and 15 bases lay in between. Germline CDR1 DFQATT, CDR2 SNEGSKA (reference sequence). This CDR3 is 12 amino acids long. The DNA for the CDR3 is TGCAGTGCCGTACCCCACAGGCTCGAGCAGTACTTC. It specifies CSAVPHRLEQYF.

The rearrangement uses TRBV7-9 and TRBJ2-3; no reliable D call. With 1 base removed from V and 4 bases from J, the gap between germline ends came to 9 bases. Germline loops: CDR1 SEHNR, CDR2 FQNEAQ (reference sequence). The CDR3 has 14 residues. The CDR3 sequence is CASSLGVSADTQYF. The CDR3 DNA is TGTGCCAGCAGCTTAGGGGTTTCGGCAGATACGCAGTATTTT.

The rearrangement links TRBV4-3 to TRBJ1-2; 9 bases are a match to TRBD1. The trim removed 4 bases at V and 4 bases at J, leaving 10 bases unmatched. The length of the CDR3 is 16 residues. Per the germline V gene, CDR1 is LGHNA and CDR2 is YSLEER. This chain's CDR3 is CASSRQGGPTGYGYTF. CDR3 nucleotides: TGCGCCAGCAGCCGACAGGGGGGACCTACTGGCTATGGCTACACCTTC.

The CDR3 DNA is TGTGCCAGCAGCATCAGGGGGCGGTACGAGCAGTACTTC. Translating it yields CASSIRGRYEQYF. This sequence joins TRBV5-8 and TRBJ2-7; 8 positions match TRBD1. V dropped 4 bases and J dropped 4; count of bases not matched to a gene: 4. From germline, CDR1 is SGHTS and CDR2 YDEGEE. This CDR3 region has 13 residues.